One TCR beta chain is described in this entry. Its antigen remains unidentified. This specimen belongs to a study of blood T cells in healthy people across ages. Study results and limitations: Because sorting was not performed, PBMCs prevented conclusive naive versus antigen-experienced comparison. The study found more naive CD4+ cells and higher diversity in long-lived than aged donors.

Together with a sample-barcoded 5' primer, a J-beta primer mix was included in a second PCR lasting about 7 to 11 cycles. One entry per CDR3 protein, called by TCRdb with MiXCR from the 5' RACE reads. This table has more than 450,000 distinct CDR3 sequences, about 29% appearing once. The ends lost 4 bases at V and 4 bases at J; junction bases unmatched: 6. The germline V gene encodes CDR1 SNHLY and CDR2 FYNNEI. CDR3 size: 15 residues. These same data were also listed under a study on T cells of mothers and their children. That paper notes: The overlap seen between related mothers and children slightly exceeded that of unrelated pairs, though not significantly.

The source is a boy between 2 and 15 years old in good health. This sequence joins TRBV2 and TRBJ1-4; 7 nucleotides line up with TRBD1. Sequenced: blood. The CDR3 region is CASSVSGGFNEKLFF. As DNA, the CDR3 is TGTGCCAGCAGTGTGTCAGGGGGTTTTAATGAAAAACTGTTTTTT.